These T cell receptor beta chains were read from a single sample in a study of T-cell memory formation after mild COVID-19. TCRdb re-derived calls from the 5' RACE reads in MiXCR, one entry per CDR3 protein. Of 550,000 to 600,000 distinct CDR3 sequences in the sample, around 15% were seen once. The specimen sequenced was PBMCs or a T cell subset sorted from them (not recorded which). These receptors were obtained from an adult woman who had mild COVID-19 (a few samples of this study predate the infection). Cell type and time point are not known. Both conserved end residues are part of each CDR3. Each record gives: V gene, J gene, CDR3 length, D gene, clone size, CDR3 DNA, CDR3 protein. D genes are given only for firm matches. Clone size, where shown, is once, few, many, or a class for clones that have expanded.

v_gene: TRBV30; j_gene: TRBJ1-4; len: 11; d_gene: -; abundance: few; CDR3nt: TGTGCCTGGAGTGCCCAAGAAAAACTGTTTTTT; CDR3aa: CAWSAQEKLFF
v_gene: TRBV7-6; j_gene: TRBJ2-5; len: 17; d_gene: -; abundance: -; CDR3nt: TGTGCCAGCAGCTTGGGCGGCGGACGACACTTCGGAGAGACCCAGTACTTC; CDR3aa: CASSLGGGRHFGETQYF
v_gene: TRBV27; j_gene: TRBJ2-1; len: 14; d_gene: TRBD2; abundance: many; CDR3nt: TGTGCCAGCACCCGAGCGGGGGGATACAATGAGCAGTTCTTC; CDR3aa: CASTRAGGYNEQFF
v_gene: TRBV3-1; j_gene: TRBJ2-7; len: 13; d_gene: -; abundance: -; CDR3nt: TGTGCCAGCAGCTATGACGGGACTCTGGAGCAGTACTTC; CDR3aa: CASSYDGTLEQYF
v_gene: TRBV11-2; j_gene: TRBJ1-2; len: 14; d_gene: -; abundance: -; CDR3nt: TGTGCCAGCAGCTCCTGGGGGCTACGGTATGGCTACACCTTC; CDR3aa: CASSSWGLRYGYTF
v_gene: TRBV7-2; j_gene: TRBJ2-5; len: 16; d_gene: -; abundance: few; CDR3nt: TGTGCCAGCAGCACCCAGCAGGGTGTAGTTGAAGAGACCCAGTACTTC; CDR3aa: CASSTQQGVVEETQYF
v_gene: TRBV6-5; j_gene: TRBJ2-3; len: 14; d_gene: -; abundance: many; CDR3nt: TGTGCCAGCAGTTATAAGGGGGGCACAGATACGCAGTATTTT; CDR3aa: CASSYKGGTDTQYF
v_gene: TRBV5-1; j_gene: TRBJ2-5; len: 15; d_gene: -; abundance: few; CDR3nt: TGCGCCAGCAGCTTGGGGACAGCCTTGGGAGAGACCCAGTACTTC; CDR3aa: CASSLGTALGETQYF
v_gene: TRBV30; j_gene: TRBJ2-2; len: 15; d_gene: -; abundance: few; CDR3nt: TGTGCCTGGAGTCCGCGACTAGTAGTTGCCGGGGAGCTGTTTTTT; CDR3aa: CAWSPRLVVAGELFF
v_gene: TRBV12-3/TRBV12-4; j_gene: TRBJ1-4; len: 15; d_gene: TRBD1; abundance: few; CDR3nt: TGTGCCAGCAGCTACCCCCCAGGGGGAAACGAAAAACTGTTTTTT; CDR3aa: CASSYPPGGNEKLFF
v_gene: TRBV2; j_gene: TRBJ2-1; len: 16; d_gene: TRBD2; abundance: -; CDR3nt: TGTGCCAGCAGTGAAGTAGGGACTAGCGGGGGCTACGAGCAGTTCTTC; CDR3aa: CASSEVGTSGGYEQFF
v_gene: TRBV4-1; j_gene: TRBJ2-5; len: 18; d_gene: TRBD2; abundance: few; CDR3nt: TGCGCCAGCAGCCGACCTGGGACTAGCGGGGGGGAGAGGGAGACCCAGTACTTC; CDR3aa: CASSRPGTSGGERETQYF
v_gene: TRBV3-1; j_gene: TRBJ1-2; len: 12; d_gene: TRBD1; abundance: few; CDR3nt: TGTGCCAGCAGCCACGACAGGGGTGGCTACACCTTC; CDR3aa: CASSHDRGGYTF
v_gene: TRBV11-3; j_gene: TRBJ1-1; len: 13; d_gene: -; abundance: -; CDR3nt: TGTGCCAGCAGCTTAGGGACCCGGGGTGAAGCTTTCTTT; CDR3aa: CASSLGTRGEAFF
v_gene: TRBV6-5; j_gene: TRBJ2-3; len: 15; d_gene: -; abundance: few; CDR3nt: TGTGCCAGCAGTCCCGGTGGGGGCCGCACAGATACGCAGTATTTT; CDR3aa: CASSPGGGRTDTQYF
v_gene: TRBV7-9; j_gene: TRBJ2-7; len: 11; d_gene: -; abundance: many; CDR3nt: TGTGCCAGCAGCTTATCAGAGGGAACGTACTTC; CDR3aa: CASSLSEGTYF
v_gene: TRBV7-6; j_gene: TRBJ2-1; len: 13; d_gene: TRBD2; abundance: few; CDR3nt: TGTGCCAGCAGCTCTTTAGCGGGAGGGGCCCGGTTCTTC; CDR3aa: CASSSLAGGARFF
v_gene: TRBV7-9; j_gene: TRBJ1-6; len: 12; d_gene: -; abundance: -; CDR3nt: TGTGCCAGCAGCTTTCCCAATTCACCCCTCCACTTT; CDR3aa: CASSFPNSPLHF
v_gene: TRBV27; j_gene: TRBJ1-5; len: 14; d_gene: -; abundance: -; CDR3nt: TGTGCCAGCCACCCGGGCTATAGCAATCAGCCCCAGCATTTT; CDR3aa: CASHPGYSNQPQHF
v_gene: TRBV6-2/TRBV6-3; j_gene: TRBJ1-6; len: 12; d_gene: TRBD1; abundance: -; CDR3nt: TGTGCCAGCAGTCGGACAGGTTCTCCCCTCCACTTT; CDR3aa: CASSRTGSPLHF